This T cell receptor beta chain is from a study of blood T cell repertoires in COVID-19. About the study: From T cells, B-cell-depleted T cells, or PBMCs came the material, which was cDNA or gDNA.

Libraries were prepared by immunoSEQ multiplex PCR; TCRdb keeps only in-frame clonotypes and omits some of them. The sample yields tens of thousands of clones, 75% to 90% seen once. Losses at the gene ends were 1 base for V and 1 base for J; bases not matched to a gene: 3. Looked up from germline, CDR1 is MGHDK and CDR2 is SYGVNS. This CDR3 comprises 16 residues. This TCR was recovered from a woman older than 75 with acute or convalescent COVID-19. Sequenced: peripheral blood. J is TRBJ2-2 and V is TRBV25-1, with 7 bases lining up with TRBD2. The CDR3 here is CASSEFERGNTGELFF. The CDR3 DNA is TGTGCCAGCAGTGAATTCGAGCGGGGGAACACCGGGGAGCTGTTTTTT.